A selection of T cell receptor beta chains follows, all from one sample in a study of beta chain features in type 1 diabetes. TCRdb's table, derived via immunoSEQ multiplex PCR, lists solely in-frame clones and lacks some. In the table there are about 230,000 clones, over 9.5% of which are singletons. The specimen sequenced was naive CD4+ T cells from blood. These receptors all come from a woman aged 18-29 years in good health. Both conserved end residues are part of each CDR3. Fields, in order: CDR3 protein, CDR3 DNA, clone size, J gene, D gene, V gene. D genes are given only for firm matches. For some rows the clone size is stated as once, few or many, or as a class when expanded; others skip it.

CDR3 protein: CASSRQGHVEAFF
CDR3 DNA: TGTGCCAGCTCGAGACAGGGACATGTTGAAGCTTTCTTT
clone size: .
J gene: TRBJ1-1
D gene: TRBD1
V gene: TRBV18

CDR3 protein: CAWSVQGLPEAFF
CDR3 DNA: TGTGCCTGGAGTGTACAGGGGCTCCCTGAAGCTTTCTTT
clone size: .
J gene: TRBJ1-1
D gene: TRBD1
V gene: TRBV30

CDR3 protein: CAWLPSGNIYEQYF
CDR3 DNA: TGTGCCTGGCTTCCTTCAGGAAACATCTACGAGCAGTACTTC
clone size: few
J gene: TRBJ2-7
D gene: .
V gene: TRBV30

CDR3 protein: CASKQGAWTEAFF
CDR3 DNA: TGTGCCAGCAAGCAGGGGGCCTGGACTGAAGCTTTCTTT
clone size: .
J gene: TRBJ1-1
D gene: TRBD1
V gene: TRBV7-9

CDR3 protein: CASSLEGQGYGYTF
CDR3 DNA: TGCGCCAGCAGCTTGGAGGGACAGGGGTACGGCTACACCTTC
clone size: .
J gene: TRBJ1-2
D gene: TRBD1
V gene: TRBV5-1

CDR3 protein: CASSLDPRGRMYNEQFF
CDR3 DNA: TGTGCCAGCAGCTTAGATCCCCGGGGGAGGATGTACAATGAGCAGTTCTTC
clone size: .
J gene: TRBJ2-1
D gene: .
V gene: TRBV11-2

CDR3 protein: CASSSGEGGNTEAFF
CDR3 DNA: TGTGCCAGCAGTTCTGGGGAGGGCGGGAACACTGAAGCTTTCTTT
clone size: few
J gene: TRBJ1-1
D gene: .
V gene: TRBV6-5

CDR3 protein: CASSPRDSYKYTF
CDR3 DNA: TGTGCCAGCAGTCCCCGGGACAGCTACAAGTACACCTTC
clone size: few
J gene: TRBJ1-2
D gene: TRBD1
V gene: TRBV27

CDR3 protein: CASSTQPTAASTDTQYF
CDR3 DNA: TGCGCCAGCAGCACGCAACCCACAGCGGCTAGCACAGATACGCAGTATTTT
clone size: few
J gene: TRBJ2-3
D gene: .
V gene: TRBV5-1

CDR3 protein: CATSTRGSTGELFF
CDR3 DNA: TGTGCCACCAGCACCCGCGGGAGCACCGGGGAGCTGTTTTTT
clone size: .
J gene: TRBJ2-2
D gene: TRBD2
V gene: TRBV15

CDR3 protein: CSTGRGTNTEAFF
CDR3 DNA: TGCAGCACTGGGCGGGGGACGAACACTGAAGCTTTCTTT
clone size: .
J gene: TRBJ1-1
D gene: .
V gene: TRBV29-1

CDR3 protein: CASRGDRARTGELFF
CDR3 DNA: TGCGCCAGCAGGGGAGACAGGGCGAGGACCGGGGAGCTGTTTTTT
clone size: few
J gene: TRBJ2-2
D gene: TRBD1
V gene: TRBV10-2

CDR3 protein: CASSPWQDQETQYF
CDR3 DNA: TGTGCCAGCAGCCCATGGCAGGACCAAGAGACCCAGTACTTC
clone size: .
J gene: TRBJ2-5
D gene: .
V gene: TRBV7-8

CDR3 protein: CASRVSGPGGYTF
CDR3 DNA: TGTGCCTCGAGGGTATCAGGGCCGGGTGGCTACACCTTC
clone size: few
J gene: TRBJ1-2
D gene: .
V gene: TRBV30

CDR3 protein: CASSSPSESTDTQYF
CDR3 DNA: TGTGCCAGCAGCTCGCCTAGCGAGAGCACAGATACGCAGTATTTT
clone size: few
J gene: TRBJ2-3
D gene: .
V gene: TRBV5-4

CDR3 protein: CASGLAPGVGEQFF
CDR3 DNA: TGTGCTAGTGGTTTGGCCCCGGGGGTTGGTGAGCAGTTCTTC
clone size: few
J gene: TRBJ2-1
D gene: .
V gene: TRBV12-5

CDR3 protein: CASRPRDSYSPLHF
CDR3 DNA: TGTGCCAGCAGGCCCCGGGACAGCTATTCACCCCTCCACTTT
clone size: few
J gene: TRBJ1-6
D gene: TRBD1
V gene: TRBV6-5

CDR3 protein: CASSLVLQVFYGYTF
CDR3 DNA: TGTGCCAGCAGCTTAGTCCTCCAGGTGTTCTATGGCTACACCTTC
clone size: few
J gene: TRBJ1-2
D gene: .
V gene: TRBV7-9

CDR3 protein: CAWSRAGRQGRDGYTF
CDR3 DNA: TGTGCCTGGAGCCGAGCCGGACGACAGGGAAGGGACGGCTACACCTTC
clone size: few
J gene: TRBJ1-2
D gene: TRBD1
V gene: TRBV30

CDR3 protein: CASNRQGAAYEQYF
CDR3 DNA: TGTGCCAGTAATAGACAGGGGGCGGCCTACGAGCAGTACTTC
clone size: .
J gene: TRBJ2-7
D gene: TRBD1
V gene: TRBV19

CDR3 protein: CASSYLPRADTEAFF
CDR3 DNA: TGTGCCAGCAGTTATCTACCCAGGGCCGACACTGAAGCTTTCTTT
clone size: few
J gene: TRBJ1-1
D gene: .
V gene: TRBV6-6

CDR3 protein: CASSFELLTGELFF
CDR3 DNA: TGTGCCAGCAGTTTTGAGTTATTGACCGGGGAGCTGTTTTTT
clone size: few
J gene: TRBJ2-2
D gene: .
V gene: TRBV27

CDR3 protein: CASSGSTGYEQYF
CDR3 DNA: TGTGCCAGCAGTGGATCAACAGGGTACGAGCAGTACTTC
clone size: few
J gene: TRBJ2-7
D gene: .
V gene: TRBV25-1

CDR3 protein: CASSIGELRYEQYF
CDR3 DNA: TGTGCCAGTAGTATCGGGGAGTTACGGTACGAGCAGTACTTC
clone size: .
J gene: TRBJ2-7
D gene: .
V gene: TRBV19

CDR3 protein: CASSQPGGTGELFF
CDR3 DNA: TGCGCCAGCAGCCAACCCGGGGGCACCGGGGAGCTGTTTTTT
clone size: .
J gene: TRBJ2-2
D gene: .
V gene: TRBV4-1

CDR3 protein: CASSFRDRGYNEQFF
CDR3 DNA: TGTGCCAGCTCATTCCGGGACAGGGGTTACAATGAGCAGTTCTTC
clone size: few
J gene: TRBJ2-1
D gene: TRBD1
V gene: TRBV18

CDR3 protein: CASSPHRELGFKQFF
CDR3 DNA: TGTGCCAGCAGCCCCCACAGGGAGTTGGGCTTCAAGCAGTTCTTC
clone size: many
J gene: TRBJ2-1
D gene: .
V gene: TRBV14

CDR3 protein: CASSSSSTGSGNTIYF
CDR3 DNA: TGTGCCAGCAGCTCCAGCTCGACAGGGTCTGGAAACACCATATATTTT
clone size: .
J gene: TRBJ1-3
D gene: TRBD1
V gene: TRBV7-9

CDR3 protein: CAYRTAYSYEQYF
CDR3 DNA: TGTGCCTACCGGACAGCCTACTCCTACGAGCAGTACTTC
clone size: .
J gene: TRBJ2-7
D gene: .
V gene: TRBV30